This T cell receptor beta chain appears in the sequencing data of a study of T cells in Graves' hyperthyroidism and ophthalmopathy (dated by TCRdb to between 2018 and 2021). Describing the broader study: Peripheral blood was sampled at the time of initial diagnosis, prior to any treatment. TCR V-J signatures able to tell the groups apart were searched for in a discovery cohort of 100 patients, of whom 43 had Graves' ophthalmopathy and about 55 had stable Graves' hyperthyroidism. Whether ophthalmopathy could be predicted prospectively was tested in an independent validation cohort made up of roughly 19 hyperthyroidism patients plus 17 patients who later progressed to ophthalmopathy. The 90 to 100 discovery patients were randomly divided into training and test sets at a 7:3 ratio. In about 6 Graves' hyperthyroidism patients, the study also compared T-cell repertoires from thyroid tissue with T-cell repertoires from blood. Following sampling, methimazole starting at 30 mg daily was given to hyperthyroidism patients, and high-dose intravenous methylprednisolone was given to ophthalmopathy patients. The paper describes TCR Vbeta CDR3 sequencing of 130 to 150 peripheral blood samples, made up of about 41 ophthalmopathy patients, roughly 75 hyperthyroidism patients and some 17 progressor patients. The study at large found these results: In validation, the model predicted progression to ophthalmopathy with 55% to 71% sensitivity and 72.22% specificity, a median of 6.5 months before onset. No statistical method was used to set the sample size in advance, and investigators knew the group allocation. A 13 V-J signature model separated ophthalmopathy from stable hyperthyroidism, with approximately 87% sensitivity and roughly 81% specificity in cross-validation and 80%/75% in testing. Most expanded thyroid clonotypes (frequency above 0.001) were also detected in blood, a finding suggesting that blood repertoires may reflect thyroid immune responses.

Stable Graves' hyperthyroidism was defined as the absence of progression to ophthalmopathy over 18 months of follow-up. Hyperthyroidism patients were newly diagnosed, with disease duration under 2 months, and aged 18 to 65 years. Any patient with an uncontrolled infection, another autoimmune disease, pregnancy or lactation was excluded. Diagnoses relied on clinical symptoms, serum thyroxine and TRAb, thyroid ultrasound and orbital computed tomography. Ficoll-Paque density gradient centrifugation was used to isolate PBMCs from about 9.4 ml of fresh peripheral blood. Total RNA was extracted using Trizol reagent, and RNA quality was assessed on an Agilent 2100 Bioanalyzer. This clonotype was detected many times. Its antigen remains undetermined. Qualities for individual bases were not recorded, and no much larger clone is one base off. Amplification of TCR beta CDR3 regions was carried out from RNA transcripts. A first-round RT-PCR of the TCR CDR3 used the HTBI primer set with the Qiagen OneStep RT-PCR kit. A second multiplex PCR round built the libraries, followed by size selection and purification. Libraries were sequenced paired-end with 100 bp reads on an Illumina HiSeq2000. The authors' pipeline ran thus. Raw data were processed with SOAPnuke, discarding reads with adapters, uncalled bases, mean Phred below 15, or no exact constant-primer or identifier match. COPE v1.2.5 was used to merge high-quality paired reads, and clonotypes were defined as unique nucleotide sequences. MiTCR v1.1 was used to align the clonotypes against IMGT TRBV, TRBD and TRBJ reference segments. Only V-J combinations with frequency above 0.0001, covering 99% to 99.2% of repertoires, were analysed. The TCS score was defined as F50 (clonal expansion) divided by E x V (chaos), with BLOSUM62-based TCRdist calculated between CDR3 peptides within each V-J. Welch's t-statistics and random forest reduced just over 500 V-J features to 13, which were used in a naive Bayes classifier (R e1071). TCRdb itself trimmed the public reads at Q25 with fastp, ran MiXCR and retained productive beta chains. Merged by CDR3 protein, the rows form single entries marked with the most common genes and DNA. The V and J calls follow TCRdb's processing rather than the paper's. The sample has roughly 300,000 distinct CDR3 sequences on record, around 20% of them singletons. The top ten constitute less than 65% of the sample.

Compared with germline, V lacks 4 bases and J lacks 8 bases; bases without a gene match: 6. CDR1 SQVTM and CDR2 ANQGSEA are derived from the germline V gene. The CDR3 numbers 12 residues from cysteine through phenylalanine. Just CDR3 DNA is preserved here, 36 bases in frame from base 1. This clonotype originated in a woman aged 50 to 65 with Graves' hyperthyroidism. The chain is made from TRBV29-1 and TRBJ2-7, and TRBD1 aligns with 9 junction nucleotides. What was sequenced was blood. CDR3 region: CSVGNRGLQQYF. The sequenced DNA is TGCAGCGTTGGAAACAGGGGGCTCCAGCAGTACTTC.